A single T cell receptor beta chain is shown here with its context. The CDR3 loop spans 14 amino acids. V lost 1 base and J lost 5, with 11 bases in between. Germline V gene lookup returns CDR1 SGHNT and CDR2 YENEEA. The source of the sample is a study of shared clonotypes between healthy human individuals. Deep-level running was used for the assay. Sequencing was performed with immunoSEQ multiplex PCR; in TCRdb, only in-frame clones are kept and a portion is missing. Among some 2,100,000 clones listed, more than 90% were seen once. The specimen was naive CD4+ T cells sorted from blood. Described subset: CD45RA+ positively selected. The sequence was obtained from a young man in good health. The chain links TRBV11-3 to TRBJ2-5; D is perhaps TRBD1 (5 bases). CDR3 protein: CASSLGAGKETQYF. The CDR3 bases are TGTGCCAGCAGCTTAGGGGCAGGGAAGGAGACCCAGTACTTC.